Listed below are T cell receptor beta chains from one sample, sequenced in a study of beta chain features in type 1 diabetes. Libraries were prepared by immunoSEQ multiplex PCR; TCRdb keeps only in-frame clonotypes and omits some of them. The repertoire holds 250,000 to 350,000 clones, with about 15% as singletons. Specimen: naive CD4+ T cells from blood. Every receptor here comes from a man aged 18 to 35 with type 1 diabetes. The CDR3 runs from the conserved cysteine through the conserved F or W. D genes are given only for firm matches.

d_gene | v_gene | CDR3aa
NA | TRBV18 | CASSPQDSYGYTF
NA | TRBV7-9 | CASSRSPGLQPQHF
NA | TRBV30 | CAGTGQPTGELFF
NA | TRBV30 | CAWSQGLGDTEAFF
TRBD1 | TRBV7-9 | CASSLARDRGETQYF
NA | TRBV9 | CASSVQGGETQYF
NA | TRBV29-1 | CSVSRLSSYEQYF
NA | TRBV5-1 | CASSPGGSTDTQYF
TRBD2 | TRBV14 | CASSQGGSGNFYEQYF
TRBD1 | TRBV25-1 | CASSASGTGFNTGELFF
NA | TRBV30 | CAWSDPDSGYTF
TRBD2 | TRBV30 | CAWSLGLADNQQFF
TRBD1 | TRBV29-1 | CSVAGQVFHTEAFF
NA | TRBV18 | CASSTSAGSMNTEAFF
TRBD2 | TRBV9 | CASSVGEGPSYEQYF
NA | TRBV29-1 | CSVLVRSAVDGYTF
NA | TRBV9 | CASSGSSWGEQYF
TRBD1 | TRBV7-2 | CASSPDQGAVNIQYF
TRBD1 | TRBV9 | CASSVDRGRENSPLHF
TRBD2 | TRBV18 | CASSPRLAGEDTQYF
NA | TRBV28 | CASSLYARGRTGEAFF
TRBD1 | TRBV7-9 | CASSITGGGDEAFF
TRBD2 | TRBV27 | CASSFWLAGAEQFF
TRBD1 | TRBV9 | CASSVQGVNSPLHF
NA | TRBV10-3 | CAIKNPGRETQYF